This record looks at one T cell receptor beta chain sequence and its context. What it binds is not known. Separate from the approximately 670-subject first cohort was the 120-subject validation cohort, to which the donors belonged. The source of the sample is a study of cytomegalovirus exposure and HLA in healthy donors. Study-wide results and limits: Later, an analysis found that TCR clusters from the first cohort tended to co-occur in the roughly 110 validation repertoires.

Data came from immunoSEQ multiplex PCR; TCRdb stores just in-frame clones and leaves some out. This sample has some 88,000 clones; 96% occur once, and the top ten carry around 0.78%. The CDR3 sequence is 22 residues long. Sample: PBMCs. The sequence was obtained from a man in his late teens or twenties in good health and CMV-seronegative. This chain uses TRBV1 with TRBJ2-3; the table's D gene call, TRBD2, was not cross checked with the DNA. TRBV1 is given as a pseudogene. CDR3 sequence reads: CTSSQDARTSGRHGLPTDTQYF. The CDR3 region has the DNA TGCACCAGCAGCCAAGATGCTCGGACTAGCGGGAGGCACGGCCTTCCCACAGATACGCAGTATTTT.